The T cell receptor (beta chain) described here comes from a study of regulatory T cells in long-lasting Graves disease. General study points: Under persistent disease, TRBV28, TRBJ1-2 and TRBJ2-5 were used preferentially.

This sample's time point: newly diagnosed GD, antithyroid drugs for less than 3 months. PBMC RNA served as the TCR library source. The table lists this clonotype with many counts. Its target is not known. Germline V gene data show CDR1 as SGHTA and CDR2 as FQGNSA. The CDR3 consists of 13 residues. Trimming removed 1 base from V and 9 bases from J, with 10 bases in between. Construction of TCR beta libraries relied on iRepertoire HTBI primers and on Arm-PCR targeting CDR3 regions. TCRdb re-called the multiplex PCR reads through MiXCR, storing one row per CDR3 protein. The sample consists of about 540,000 distinct CDR3 sequences, roughly 14% of them appearing once. These data also featured in a second study, about T cells in Graves' hyperthyroidism and ophthalmopathy.

This rearrangement joins TRBV7-2 to TRBJ2-1; D perhaps matches TRBD2 (6 bases). This sequence was found in a man younger than 40 with Graves disease. Source: peripheral blood mononuclear cells (PBMCs), taken at new diagnosis, from a patient treated with antithyroid drugs. CDR3 in DNA: TGTGCCAGCAGCTTAGGGCGGGATGTTGAGCAGTTCTTC. This sequence encodes CASSLGRDVEQFF.